This T cell receptor (beta chain) is from a study of T-cell reconstitution after alpha-beta-depleted transplantation in children. Unique molecular identifiers were used to barcode this TCRbeta library. MiXCR, run by TCRdb on the PCR reads, gives a single entry per CDR3 protein. Of some 640,000 distinct CDR3 sequences in the sample, around a sixth are singletons; the top ten hold around 0.96%. This clonotype has a count of ten or more. From germline, CDR1 is SQVTM and CDR2 ANQGSEA. This CDR3 is 13 amino acids long. Trimming removed 5 bases from V and 5 bases from J, with 15 bases in between. The sample consisted of PBMCs from the stem cell graft donor, taken from the stem cell graft. The sequence was obtained from a human donor who donated a stem cell graft to a child with acute myeloid leukemia. This rearrangement joins TRBV29-1 to TRBJ1-2; the D gene is possibly TRBD1 (5 bases). This CDR3 is CSVSRTNLYGYTF. DNA for the CDR3: TGCAGCGTTTCCAGGACAAACCTATATGGCTACACCTTC.